This TCR beta chain originates from a study of shared clonotypes between healthy human individuals. The overall study: The study used three CD4 naive, three CD4 memory, two CD8 naive and one CD8 memory plate per donor.

The method was immunoSEQ multiplex PCR; TCRdb's version includes in-frame clones alone and lacks a portion of them. The repertoire holds 640,000 or so clones, less than 80% seen once, with 1.8% in the top ten. The V segment lost 7 bases and the J segment 0 bases; nucleotides outside the gene matches: 8. CDR1 is MNHEY, CDR2 SMNVEV, per germline (reference sequence). The CDR3 has 15 residues. This clone has just a few counts. This TCR came from a woman in her twenties or thirties in good health. The V and J genes are TRBV27 and TRBJ2-7; 8 bases fit TRBD1. What was sequenced was memory CD4+ T cells sorted from blood. This sample's subset: CD45RA-negative fraction. Here the CDR3 reads CASTGGTGISYEQYF. The CDR3 DNA sequence: TGTGCCAGCACTGGAGGGACAGGTATCTCCTACGAGCAGTACTTC.